This TCR beta chain was captured in a study of metastatic and nonmetastatic thyroid tumors. TCRdb re-called clones via MiXCR from the PCR reads. Here the sample spans roughly 93,000 clones, roughly 13% being singletons. V was trimmed by 7 bases and J by 9 bases, leaving 18 bases between them. Germline CDR1 and CDR2: MNHEY and SVGEGT. The CDR3 totals 13 residues. Among the patients, none had received any treatment before thyroid surgery. Sequenced: blood. The chain has TRBV6-2 or TRBV6-3 and TRBJ1-1, with D perhaps TRBD1 (6 bases). The receptor was derived from a female donor with papillary thyroid cancer or a benign thyroid nodule (not recorded which). Some clones in this sample may be carry-over from other donors' samples. The CDR3 is CASIDRCGLKAFF. The DNA of the CDR3 is TGTGCCAGCATCGACAGGTGTGGTCTGAAAGCTTTCTTT.